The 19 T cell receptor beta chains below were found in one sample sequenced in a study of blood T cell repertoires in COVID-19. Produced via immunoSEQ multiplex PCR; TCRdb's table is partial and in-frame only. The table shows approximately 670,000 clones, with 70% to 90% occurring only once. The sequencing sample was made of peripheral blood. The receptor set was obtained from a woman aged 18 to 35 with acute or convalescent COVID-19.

CDR3 protein: CASSEDQGPGDTQYF. CDR3 nucleotide sequence: TGTGCCAGCAGTGAAGATCAGGGCCCAGGGGATACGCAGTATTTT. This chain links TRBV2 with TRBJ2-3; a possible D gene is TRBD1 (5 bases). The CDR3 covers 15 residues. With 1 base removed from V and 6 bases from J, the gap between germline ends came to 14 bases. CDR1 and CDR2 (germline): SNHLY, FYNNEI.

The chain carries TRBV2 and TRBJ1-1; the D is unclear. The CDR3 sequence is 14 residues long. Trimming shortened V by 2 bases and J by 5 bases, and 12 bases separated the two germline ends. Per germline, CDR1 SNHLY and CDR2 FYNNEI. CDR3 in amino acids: CASSESGESTEAFF. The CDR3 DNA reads TGTGCCAGCAGTGAAAGCGGGGAGAGTACTGAAGCTTTCTTT.

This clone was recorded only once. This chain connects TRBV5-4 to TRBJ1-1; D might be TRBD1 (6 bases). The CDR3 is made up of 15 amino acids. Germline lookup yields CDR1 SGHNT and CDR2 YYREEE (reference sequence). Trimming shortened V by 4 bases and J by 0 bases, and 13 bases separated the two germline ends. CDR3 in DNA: TGTGCCAGCAGCATACAGGGAACGTTGAACACTGAAGCTTTCTTT. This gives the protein CASSIQGTLNTEAFF. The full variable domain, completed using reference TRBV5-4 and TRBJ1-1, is ETGVTQSPTHLIKTRGQQVTLRCSSQSGHNTVSWYQQALGQGPQFIFQYYREEENGRGNFPPRFSGLQFPNYSSELNVNALELDDSALYLCASSIQGTLNTEAFFGQGTRLTVV.

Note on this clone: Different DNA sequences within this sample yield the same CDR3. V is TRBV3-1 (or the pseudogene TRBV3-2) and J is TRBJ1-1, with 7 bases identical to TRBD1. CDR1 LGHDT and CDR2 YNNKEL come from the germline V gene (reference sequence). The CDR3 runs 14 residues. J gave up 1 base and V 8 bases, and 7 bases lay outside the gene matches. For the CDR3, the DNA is TGTGCCAGCCGAGGGACAGATAAGAACACTGAAGCTTTCTTT. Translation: CASRGTDKNTEAFF.

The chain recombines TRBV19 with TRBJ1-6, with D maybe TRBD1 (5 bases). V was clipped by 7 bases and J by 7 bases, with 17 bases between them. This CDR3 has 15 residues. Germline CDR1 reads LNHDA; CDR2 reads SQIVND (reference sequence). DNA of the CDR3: TGTGCCAGTAAGGAGGCGGGACGGGAAAATTCACCCCTCCACTTT. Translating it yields CASKEAGRENSPLHF.

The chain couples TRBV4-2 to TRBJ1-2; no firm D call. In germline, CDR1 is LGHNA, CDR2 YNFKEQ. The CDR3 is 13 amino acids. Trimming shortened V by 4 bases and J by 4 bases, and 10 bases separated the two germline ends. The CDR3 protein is CASSPGNIYGYTF. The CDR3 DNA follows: TGTGCCAGCAGCCCCGGGAACATCTATGGCTACACCTTC.

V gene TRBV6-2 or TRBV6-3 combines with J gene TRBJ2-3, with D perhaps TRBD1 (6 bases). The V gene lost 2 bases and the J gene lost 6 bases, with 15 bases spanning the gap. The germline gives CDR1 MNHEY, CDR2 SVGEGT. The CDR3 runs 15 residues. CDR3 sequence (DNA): TGTGCCAGCAGTTACCTACAGGGTTGGCGCGATACGCAGTATTTT. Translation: CASSYLQGWRDTQYF.

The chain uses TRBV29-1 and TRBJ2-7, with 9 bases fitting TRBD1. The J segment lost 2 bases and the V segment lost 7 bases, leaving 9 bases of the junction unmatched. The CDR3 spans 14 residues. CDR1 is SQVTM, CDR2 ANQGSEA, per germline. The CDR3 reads CSAYDRGNPYEQYF. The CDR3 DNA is TGCAGCGCATACGACAGGGGGAACCCCTACGAGCAGTACTTC.

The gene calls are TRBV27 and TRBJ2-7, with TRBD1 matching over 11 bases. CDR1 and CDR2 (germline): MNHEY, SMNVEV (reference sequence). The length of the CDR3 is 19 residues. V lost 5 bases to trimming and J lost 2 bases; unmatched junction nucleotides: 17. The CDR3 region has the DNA TGTGCCAGCAGTCCAAAGGGATGGGGGACAGGGGGAGATCCCTACGAGCAGTACTTC. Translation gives CASSPKGWGTGGDPYEQYF.

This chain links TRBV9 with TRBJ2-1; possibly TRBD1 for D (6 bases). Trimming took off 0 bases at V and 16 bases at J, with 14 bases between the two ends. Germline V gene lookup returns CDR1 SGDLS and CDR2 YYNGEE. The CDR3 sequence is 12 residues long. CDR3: CASSVVWGPQFF. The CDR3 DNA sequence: TGTGCCAGCAGCGTAGTTTGGGGGCCCCAATTCTTC.

Written as DNA, the CDR3 is TGTGCCAGCAGCGCGTCACAGGGGGCGCACACTGAAGCTTTCTTT. Translated, it gives CASSASQGAHTEAFF. The chain uses TRBV9 and TRBJ1-1, with 9 nucleotides matching TRBD1. The CDR3 totals 15 residues. Looked up from germline, CDR1 is SGDLS and CDR2 is YYNGEE. V was pared by 3 bases and J by 3 bases, with 6 bases of the junction left unmatched.

CDR3 bases: TGTGCCAGTAGCATTACCAGGACTAGCGGAGTTTCGTGGACCCAGTACTTC. Translated: CASSITRTSGVSWTQYF. The chain has TRBV19 and TRBJ2-5; 10 bases agree with TRBD2. The V gene's germline CDR1 is LNHDA and CDR2 SQIVND (reference sequence). The CDR3 has 17 residues. The V and J ends lost 6 bases and 7 bases, in that order; junction bases with no gene match: 17.

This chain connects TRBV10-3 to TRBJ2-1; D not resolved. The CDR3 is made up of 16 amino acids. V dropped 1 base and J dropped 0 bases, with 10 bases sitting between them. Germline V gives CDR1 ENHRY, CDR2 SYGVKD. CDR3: CAISEWPINSYNEQFF. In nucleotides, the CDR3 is TGTGCCATCAGTGAGTGGCCCATTAACTCCTACAATGAGCAGTTCTTC.

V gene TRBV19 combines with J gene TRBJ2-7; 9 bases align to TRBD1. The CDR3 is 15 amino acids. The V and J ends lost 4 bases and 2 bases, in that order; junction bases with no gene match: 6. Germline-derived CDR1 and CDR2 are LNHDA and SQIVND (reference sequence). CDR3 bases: TGTGCCAGTAGTACAACACAGGGGGCGGCCTACGAGCAGTACTTC. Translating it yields CASSTTQGAAYEQYF. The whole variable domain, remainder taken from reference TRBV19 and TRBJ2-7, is DGGITQSPKYLFRKEGQNVTLSCEQNLNHDAMYWYRQDPGQGLRLIYYSQIVNDFQKGDIAEGYSVSREKKESFPLTVTSAQKNPTAFYLCASSTTQGAAYEQYFGPGTRLTVT.

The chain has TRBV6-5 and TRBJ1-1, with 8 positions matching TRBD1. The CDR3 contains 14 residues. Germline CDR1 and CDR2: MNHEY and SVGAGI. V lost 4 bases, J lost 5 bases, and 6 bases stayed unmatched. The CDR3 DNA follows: TGTGCCAGCAGTTTCAGGACAGGGAGAACTGAAGCTTTCTTT. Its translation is CASSFRTGRTEAFF.

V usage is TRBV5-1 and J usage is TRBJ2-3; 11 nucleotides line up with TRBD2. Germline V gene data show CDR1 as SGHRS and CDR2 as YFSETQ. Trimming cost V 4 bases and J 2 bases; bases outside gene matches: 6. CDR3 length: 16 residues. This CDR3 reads CASSGGTSGYTDTQYF. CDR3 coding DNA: TGCGCCAGCAGCGGAGGGACTAGCGGTTACACAGATACGCAGTATTTT.

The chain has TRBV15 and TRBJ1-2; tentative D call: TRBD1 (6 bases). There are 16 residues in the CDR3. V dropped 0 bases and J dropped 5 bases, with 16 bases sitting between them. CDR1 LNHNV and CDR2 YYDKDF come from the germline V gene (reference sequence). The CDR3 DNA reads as TGTGCCACCAGCAGAGACGAGGGGGTCATTCCGTATGGCTACACCTTC. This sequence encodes CATSRDEGVIPYGYTF.

CDR3 loop: CASSIQRLSGNTIYF. The CDR3 region has the DNA TGTGCCAGCAGCATCCAGAGACTCTCTGGAAACACCATATATTTT. The chain is built from TRBV6-5 and TRBJ1-3; D ambiguous. The CDR3 loop spans 15 amino acids. Germline CDR1 reads MNHEY; CDR2 reads SVGAGI. The V and J ends lost 6 bases and 0 bases respectively, with 12 bases between them.

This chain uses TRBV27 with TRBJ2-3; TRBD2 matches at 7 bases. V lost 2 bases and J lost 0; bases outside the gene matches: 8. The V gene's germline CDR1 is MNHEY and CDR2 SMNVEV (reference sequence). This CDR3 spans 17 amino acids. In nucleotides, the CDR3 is TGTGCCAGCAGTTTAGCCGGGGGGAGTCCTAGCACAGATACGCAGTATTTT. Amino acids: CASSLAGGSPSTDTQYF.